This TCR beta chain is drawn from a study of OX40 agonist ivuxolimab in advanced cancers. The assay was immunoSEQ multiplex PCR, and TCRdb's table has in-frame clones only and misses some. The data show approximately 98,000 clones, with around 80% seen just once and roughly 5% held by the top ten. This CDR3 region has 15 residues. Germline lookup yields CDR1 KGHSH and CDR2 LQKENI. Between the trimmed V and J ends, which lost 0 bases and 7 bases, there was a span of 15 bases. The sample here was CD4+ or CD8+ T cells sorted from blood, taken in a trial of the OX40 agonist ivuxolimab. The rearrangement uses TRBV18 and TRBJ1-1; a weak D match, TRBD1 (5 bases). The clonotype was recovered from an adult with an advanced solid tumor such as melanoma, head and neck, liver or kidney cancer. CDR3 bases: TGTGCCAGCTCACCACCCACTTCCCGGGACCTTGAAGCTTTCTTT. Protein sequence: CASSPPTSRDLEAFF.